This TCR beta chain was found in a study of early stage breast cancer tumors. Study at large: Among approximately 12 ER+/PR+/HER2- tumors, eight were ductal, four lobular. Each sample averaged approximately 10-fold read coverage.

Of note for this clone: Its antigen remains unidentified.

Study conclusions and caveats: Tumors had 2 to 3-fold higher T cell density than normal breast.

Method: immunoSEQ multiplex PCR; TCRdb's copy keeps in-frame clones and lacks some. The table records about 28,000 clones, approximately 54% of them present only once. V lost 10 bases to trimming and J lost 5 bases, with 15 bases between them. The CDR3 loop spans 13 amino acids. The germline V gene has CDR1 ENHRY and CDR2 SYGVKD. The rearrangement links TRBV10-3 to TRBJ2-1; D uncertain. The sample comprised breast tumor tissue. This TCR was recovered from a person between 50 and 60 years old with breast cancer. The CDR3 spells CATQPDVNNEQFF. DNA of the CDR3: TGTGCCACCCAACCGGACGTAAACAATGAGCAGTTCTTC.